This TCR beta chain was sequenced for a study of blood T cell repertoires in COVID-19. Turning to the study itself: T cells, B-cell-depleted T cells, or PBMCs supplied cDNA or gDNA.

Assay used: immunoSEQ multiplex PCR; TCRdb lists only in-frame clones, some missing. The table includes about 74,000 clones, 85% to 90% detected once. The CDR3 runs to 13 residues. V shed 5 bases and J shed 4 bases, with 11 bases lying between them. The V gene's germline CDR1 is SGHTA and CDR2 FQGNSA. The TCR comes from a woman of 80 years or more with active or convalescent COVID-19. Material: peripheral blood. This rearrangement joins TRBV7-2 to TRBJ1-1; tentatively, D is TRBD1 (5 bases). The CDR3 sequence is CASSIGQTTEAFF. The DNA of the CDR3 is TGTGCCAGCAGCATAGGACAAACCACTGAAGCTTTCTTT.